This T cell receptor (beta chain) was recorded in a study of beta chain features in type 1 diabetes. Every isolated RNA sample was fully reverse transcribed, so sequencing captured expressed TCRB transcripts. Sequencing was performed with immunoSEQ multiplex PCR; in TCRdb, only in-frame clones are kept and a portion is missing. Altogether 60,000 or so clones are present, 50% to 55% being singletons, with the ten largest covering 2.6%. V lost 5 bases to trimming and J lost 1 base, with 9 bases between them. The CDR3 extends over 14 amino acids. CDR1 is SEHNR and CDR2 is FQNEAQ in the germline V gene (reference sequence). Comments on this clone: Its antigen is unknown.

Study-level points and caveats: Fewer insertions but more deletions were seen at VDJ junctions in type 1 diabetes patients. Within each of all four CD4+ subsets, Type 1 diabetes patients had TCRB CDR3s that were moderately but significantly shorter.

Sequencing was carried out using Tregs from blood. The chain employs TRBV7-9 and TRBJ1-3; a weak D match, TRBD1 (6 bases). The origin of this receptor is a woman aged 40-49 years with type 1 diabetes. This CDR3 reads CASSQQGSGNTIYF. The DNA for the CDR3 is TGTGCCAGCAGCCAGCAGGGGTCTGGAAACACCATATATTTT.